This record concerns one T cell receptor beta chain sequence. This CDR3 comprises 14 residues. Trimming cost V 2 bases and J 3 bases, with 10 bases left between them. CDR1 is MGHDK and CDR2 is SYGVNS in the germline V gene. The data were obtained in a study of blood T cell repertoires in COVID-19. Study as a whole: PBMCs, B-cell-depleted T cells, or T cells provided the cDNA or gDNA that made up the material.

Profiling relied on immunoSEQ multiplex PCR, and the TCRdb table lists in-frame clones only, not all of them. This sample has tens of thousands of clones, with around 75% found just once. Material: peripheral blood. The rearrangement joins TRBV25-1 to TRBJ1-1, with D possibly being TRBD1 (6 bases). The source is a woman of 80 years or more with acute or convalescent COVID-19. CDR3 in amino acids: CASSEPQGHTEAFF. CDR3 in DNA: TGTGCCAGCAGTGAACCACAGGGTCACACTGAAGCTTTCTTT.